This TCR beta chain is drawn from a study of shared clonotypes between healthy human individuals. Measured with immunoSEQ multiplex PCR; TCRdb has only the in-frame clones, and not every one. The table has 950,000 to 1,100,000 clones, around 75% seen once. V lost 4 bases, J lost 2 bases, and 13 bases lay in between. Germline CDR1 and CDR2: SGHTS and YDEGEE. The CDR3 is 15 amino acids. The study separated CD4+ cells into CD45RA+ naive and CD45RA-negative memory subsets. Sequences were obtained from memory CD4+ T cells sorted from blood. Subset described: CD45RA-negative fraction. The rearrangement uses TRBV5-8 and TRBJ1-5; D is perhaps TRBD1 (6 bases). The sequence came from a man aged 18 to 35 in good health. The CDR3 reads CASSPKGHGNQPQHF. In DNA form, the CDR3 reads TGTGCCAGCAGCCCGAAGGGACACGGCAATCAGCCCCAGCATTTT.